These 28 T cell receptor beta chains share one sample of origin, sequenced in a study of blood T cell repertoires in COVID-19. The protocol was immunoSEQ multiplex PCR, while the TCRdb copy is restricted to in-frame clones and leaves out a portion. The sample shows 89,000 or so clones, roughly 85% of them seen only once. The sequenced material came from peripheral blood. The origin of the receptors is a man of 80 years or more with acute or convalescent COVID-19.

J is TRBJ2-7 and V is TRBV2; 8 nucleotides agree with TRBD1. CDR1 and CDR2 (germline): SNHLY, FYNNEI. This CDR3 is 12 amino acids long. V lost 7 bases to trimming and J lost 6 bases; unmatched junction nucleotides: 5. DNA for the CDR3: TGTGCCAGCACCGGGACAGGCCCCGAGCAGTACTTC. This gives the protein CASTGTGPEQYF.

The rearrangement links TRBV10-1 to TRBJ2-1, with a tentative D call TRBD2 (6 bases). Germline V gives CDR1 WNHNN, CDR2 SYGVQD (reference sequence). V lost 3 bases to trimming and J lost 5 bases, with 17 bases between them. CDR3 length equals 16 residues. The CDR3 nucleotides read TGCGCCAGCAGTGACGCAGGAGTAGCGGACCACAATGAGCAGTTCTTC. Its protein is CASSDAGVADHNEQFF.

The chain employs TRBV24-1 and TRBJ1-5; 7 nucleotides match TRBD1. Trimming removed 4 bases from V and 5 bases from J; junction bases left unmatched: 7. The CDR3 covers 15 residues. Germline CDR1 is KGHDR and CDR2 is SFDVKD. CDR3: CATSDPRGRDQPQHF. The DNA of the CDR3 is TGTGCCACCAGTGACCCTAGGGGGCGAGATCAGCCCCAGCATTTT.

V usage is TRBV4-2 and J usage is TRBJ2-7, with D possibly being TRBD2 (6 bases). In germline, CDR1 is LGHNA, CDR2 YNFKEQ. V dropped 3 bases and J dropped 4 bases, with 16 bases sitting between them. The CDR3 length is 15 residues. As DNA, the CDR3 is TGTGCCAGCAGCCAGGCCCGACCGCGGGGATACGAGCAGTACTTC. Translated, it gives CASSQARPRGYEQYF.

V gene TRBV29-1 combines with J gene TRBJ2-7, with 10 bases lining up with TRBD1. The germline gives CDR1 SQVTM, CDR2 ANQGSEA. CDR3 length: 15 residues. Trimming took 7 bases from V and 2 from J; bases not matched to a gene: 11. CDR3 nucleotides: TGCAGCGCACGTTCCGGGACAGGGGACCCCTACGAGCAGTACTTC. It specifies CSARSGTGDPYEQYF.

The chain recombines TRBV11-2 with TRBJ1-1; D uncertain. V lost 1 base and J 11 bases, leaving 11 bases between the germline ends. The CDR3 extends over 12 amino acids. Germline V lookup: CDR1 SGHAT, CDR2 FQNNGV. CDR3 in amino acids: CASSLAGLEAFF. The DNA for the CDR3 is TGTGCCAGCAGCTTAGCGGGTTTGGAGGCTTTCTTT.

This clone was seen only a few times. The rearrangement links TRBV11-3 to TRBJ2-1; D is ambiguous. Looked up from germline, CDR1 is SGHNT and CDR2 is YENEEA. The CDR3 has 13 amino acids. Trimming removed 4 bases from V and 5 bases from J, with 9 bases in between. CDR3 nucleotides: TGTGCCAGCAGCTCCTCTACCGACAATGAGCAGTTCTTC. Residues: CASSSSTDNEQFF.

This chain links TRBV29-1 with TRBJ1-2; maybe TRBD1 (6 bases). The germline V and J ends were trimmed by 7 bases and 8 bases, with 20 bases remaining between them. From germline, CDR1 is SQVTM and CDR2 ANQGSEA. This CDR3 contains 13 residues. The CDR3 DNA reads TGCAGCGAAACCCAGGGGACCTTGGCGGGCTACACCTTC. Encoded protein: CSETQGTLAGYTF.

CDR3 loop: CASSISTGTGNTIYF. DNA of the CDR3: TGTGCCAGCAGTATTTCCACAGGGACTGGAAACACCATATATTTT. The V call is TRBV28, the J call TRBJ1-3, with a tentative D call TRBD1 (6 bases). The CDR3 consists of 15 residues. V was cut by 5 bases and J by 2 bases, with 13 bases left in between. Germline CDR1 reads MDHEN; CDR2 reads SYDVKM.

The table lists this clone with a count of one. This chain uses TRBV5-4 with TRBJ2-1, with 8 nucleotides matching TRBD1. V shed 5 bases, J shed 2 bases, and the junction held 6 bases outside the gene matches. Germline CDR1 and CDR2: SGHNT and YYREEE (reference sequence). The CDR3 runs 15 residues. The CDR3 bases are TGTGCCAGCAGGCCCCGACAGGGGCCCTACAATGAGCAGTTCTTC. Protein sequence: CASRPRQGPYNEQFF. The full variable domain, its missing parts supplied by reference TRBV5-4 and TRBJ2-1, is ETGVTQSPTHLIKTRGQQVTLRCSSQSGHNTVSWYQQALGQGPQFIFQYYREEENGRGNFPPRFSGLQFPNYSSELNVNALELDDSALYLCASRPRQGPYNEQFFGPGTRLTVL.

V gene TRBV6-5 combines with J gene TRBJ1-6; 10 bases match TRBD1. Germline V gives CDR1 MNHEY, CDR2 SVGAGI. The CDR3 consists of 14 residues. Unmatched junction bases numbered 1, after V lost 5 bases and J lost 6 bases. The CDR3: CASSRDRGNSPLHF. In DNA, the CDR3 is TGTGCCAGCAGTCGGGACAGGGGTAATTCACCCCTCCACTTT.

The chain couples TRBV5-5 to TRBJ2-2; weak D call: TRBD1 (6 bases). This CDR3 is 15 amino acids long. Trimming removed 4 bases at V and 1 base at J, with 11 bases between. Germline CDR1 and CDR2: SGHKS and YYEKEE (reference sequence). CDR3 residues: CASSTQGLNTGELFF. CDR3 sequence (DNA): TGTGCCAGCAGCACACAGGGCCTGAACACCGGGGAGCTGTTTTTT.

The rearrangement joins TRBV3-1 (or the pseudogene TRBV3-2) to TRBJ1-5; D call uncertain. This CDR3 region has 15 residues. Deletions cut 0 bases from V and 0 bases from J, with 6 bases between. CDR1 is LGHDT, CDR2 YNNKEL, per germline (reference sequence). The CDR3 loop is CASSQDSSSNQPQHF. CDR3 coding DNA: TGTGCCAGCAGCCAAGATTCCAGTAGCAATCAGCCCCAGCATTTT.

The rearrangement joins TRBV28 to TRBJ1-6, with D hard to call. V lost 5 bases to trimming and J lost 9 bases, with 11 bases between them. The germline gives CDR1 MDHEN, CDR2 SYDVKM. The CDR3 consists of 13 residues. The CDR3 reads CASSVRRSSPLHF. In DNA, the CDR3 is TGTGCCAGCAGTGTTAGGAGGAGTTCACCCCTCCACTTT.

The chain has TRBV6-5 and TRBJ2-3; possible D gene TRBD2, 6 bases. Germline CDR1 and CDR2: MNHEY and SVGAGI. Trimming pared 10 bases from V and 2 bases from J, leaving 10 bases between. The CDR3 consists of 12 residues. CDR3 nucleotide sequence: TGTGCCACCCGGACTAACACAGATACGCAGTATTTT. Protein product: CATRTNTDTQYF.

The rearrangement links TRBV11-1 to TRBJ2-2; D is unresolved. CDR1 is SGHAT and CDR2 is FQDESV in the germline V gene (reference sequence). This CDR3 is built from 12 residues. Trimming removed 5 bases at V and 3 bases at J, with 4 bases between. CDR3 bases: TGTGCCAGCAGCCCCGACACCGGGGAGCTGTTTTTT. Protein sequence: CASSPDTGELFF.

This chain links TRBV5-1 with TRBJ2-7, with D perhaps TRBD1 (6 bases). Germline values: CDR1 SGHRS, CDR2 YFSETQ. V was clipped by 1 base and J by 6 bases, with 17 bases between them. This CDR3 has 15 amino acids. The CDR3 bases are TGCGCCAGCAGCTTGACCTACAGGGCCGCGGGCGAGCAGTACTTC. As protein: CASSLTYRAAGEQYF.

The V gene is TRBV28, the J gene TRBJ1-3; D ambiguous. Per the germline V gene, CDR1 is MDHEN and CDR2 is SYDVKM. V lost 7 bases and J lost 0, with 13 bases in between. The CDR3 has 15 residues. CDR3 region: CASTFPGNSGNTIYF. The DNA of the CDR3 is TGTGCCAGCACTTTTCCGGGAAACTCTGGAAACACCATATATTTT.

The gene calls are TRBV10-3 and TRBJ1-2; D is ambiguous. CDR3 length: 13 amino acids. Germline V gives CDR1 ENHRY, CDR2 SYGVKD. The V end lost 7 bases, the J end lost 2 bases, and 11 bases lay between the germline ends. The CDR3 sequence is CAINEPMNYGYTF. In nucleotides, the CDR3 is TGTGCCATCAACGAGCCAATGAACTATGGCTACACCTTC.

The chain joins TRBV2 to TRBJ1-2; no firm D call. The CDR3 runs 11 residues. Trimming took 5 bases from V and 8 from J, leaving 9 bases between them. Looked up from germline, CDR1 is SNHLY and CDR2 is FYNNEI. The CDR3 spells CASSILRGYTF. CDR3 DNA: TGTGCCAGCAGTATCTTGAGGGGCTACACCTTC.

J is TRBJ2-3 and V is TRBV5-6, with TRBD1 matching 7 bases. The germline CDR1 and CDR2 sequences are SGHDT and YYEEEE. V lost 3 bases to trimming and J lost 0 bases; unmatched junction nucleotides: 10. The CDR3 is made up of 17 amino acids. The CDR3 is CASSYWVRGPSTDTQYF. The CDR3 DNA follows: TGTGCCAGCAGCTATTGGGTGAGGGGGCCTAGCACAGATACGCAGTATTTT.

The chain links TRBV25-1 to TRBJ1-2, with TRBD1 identical over 8 bases. J lost 3 bases, V lost 3 bases, and 0 bases had no gene match. Germline V CDR1 and CDR2: MGHDK, SYGVNS. The CDR3 covers 13 residues. CDR3 in DNA: TGTGCCAGCAGTGAGACAGGGGACTATGGCTACACCTTC. This gives the protein CASSETGDYGYTF.

This sequence joins TRBV2 and TRBJ1-2; D may be TRBD1 (6 bases). Germline values: CDR1 SNHLY, CDR2 FYNNEI. Trimming removed 7 bases at V and 3 bases at J, with 15 bases between. The CDR3 is 14 amino acids. The CDR3 protein is CASMEGGGDYGYTF. DNA of the CDR3: TGTGCCAGCATGGAAGGGGGTGGGGACTATGGCTACACCTTC.

The chain is built from TRBV6-2 or TRBV6-3 and TRBJ2-1, with 9 bases aligning to TRBD1. Germline V gives CDR1 MNHEY, CDR2 SVGEGT. CDR3 length equals 13 residues. The junction had 2 bases not matched to a gene; V was cut back by 4 bases and J by 7 bases. The DNA of the CDR3 is TGTGCCAGCAGTTCGGACAGGGGTAATGAGCAGTTCTTC. Translated: CASSSDRGNEQFF.

The J gene is TRBJ1-1, the V gene TRBV11-3, with a possible D match to TRBD1 (5 bases). The V end lost 5 bases, the J end lost 4 bases, and 11 bases lay between the germline ends. The CDR3 loop spans 13 amino acids. Germline V gene data show CDR1 as SGHNT and CDR2 as YENEEA. The CDR3 DNA sequence: TGTGCCAGCAGCCTGGACACCACCACTGAAGCTTTCTTT. Translating it yields CASSLDTTTEAFF.

The CDR3 loop reads CASSPGGEYQPQHF. For the CDR3, the DNA is TGTGCCAGCTCACCCGGGGGTGAGTATCAGCCCCAGCATTTT. The rearrangement links TRBV18 to TRBJ1-5, with D possibly matching TRBD1 (5 bases). CDR1 is KGHSH, CDR2 LQKENI, per germline. The CDR3 runs 14 residues. V gave up 3 bases and J gave up 5 bases, with 11 bases separating them.

The chain employs TRBV12-3 or TRBV12-4 and TRBJ1-1; 8 bases align to TRBD1. Unmatched junction bases numbered 1, after V lost 3 bases and J lost 7 bases. The CDR3 loop spans 12 amino acids. The CDR3 loop reads CASSFGTGEAFF. The CDR3 DNA follows: TGTGCCAGCAGTTTTGGGACAGGTGAAGCTTTCTTT.

This chain links TRBV28 with TRBJ1-5; 10 nucleotides line up with TRBD1. Germline V lookup: CDR1 MDHEN, CDR2 SYDVKM. Germline trimming cut 9 bases from V and 3 bases from J; bases unmatched to any gene: 17. The CDR3 sequence is 18 residues long. The CDR3 nucleotides are TGTGCCAGTAACGGCGCACGACAGGGGGCGCGGGTCAATCAGCCCCAGCATTTT. Translated: CASNGARQGARVNQPQHF.